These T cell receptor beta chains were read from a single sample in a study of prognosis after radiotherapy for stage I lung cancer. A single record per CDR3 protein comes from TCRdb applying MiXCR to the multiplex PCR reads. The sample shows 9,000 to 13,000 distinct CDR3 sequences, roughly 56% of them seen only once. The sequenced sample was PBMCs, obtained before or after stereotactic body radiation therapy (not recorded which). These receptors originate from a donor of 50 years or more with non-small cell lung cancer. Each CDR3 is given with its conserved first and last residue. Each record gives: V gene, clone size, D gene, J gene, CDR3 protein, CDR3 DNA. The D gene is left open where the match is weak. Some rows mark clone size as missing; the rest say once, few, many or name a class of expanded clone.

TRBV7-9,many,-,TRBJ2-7,CASSQQVEQYF,TGTGCCAGCAGCCAGCAGGTCGAGCAGTACTTC
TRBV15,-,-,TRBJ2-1,CATSRWCDEQFF,TGTGCCACCAGCAGATGGTGCGATGAGCAGTTCTTC
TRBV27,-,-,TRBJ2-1,CASSLLAGKDNEQFF,TGTGCCAGCAGTTTATTAGCAGGGAAGGATAATGAGCAGTTCTTC
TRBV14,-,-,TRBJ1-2,CASSPDAGQSFYGYTF,TGTGCCAGCAGCCCGGACGCGGGACAAAGCTTCTATGGCTACACCTTC
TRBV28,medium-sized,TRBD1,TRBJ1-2,CASSLGTGGLIYGYTF,TGTGCCAGCAGTTTGGGGACAGGGGGCCTGATTTATGGCTACACCTTC
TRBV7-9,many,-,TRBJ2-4,CASSPRMAENIQYF,TGTGCCAGCAGCCCGAGGATGGCGGAAAACATTCAGTACTTC
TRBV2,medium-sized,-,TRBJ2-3,CASTEDTAINTQYF,TGTGCCAGCACAGAGGACACTGCCATAAATACGCAGTATTTT
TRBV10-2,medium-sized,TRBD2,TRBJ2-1,CASNPSGRVNEQFF,TGCGCCAGCAATCCTAGCGGGAGAGTTAATGAGCAGTTCTTC
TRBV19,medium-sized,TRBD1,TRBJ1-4,CASSPGGSSEKLFF,TGTGCCAGTAGTCCAGGGGGCTCTAGTGAAAAACTGTTTTTT
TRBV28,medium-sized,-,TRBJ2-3,CASSFAFPDTQYF,TGTGCCAGCAGTTTTGCCTTCCCAGATACGCAGTATTTT
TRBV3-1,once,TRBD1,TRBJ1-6,CASSPRTGAGNSPLHF,TGTGCCAGCAGCCCTCGAACAGGGGCAGGTAATTCACCCCTCCACTTT
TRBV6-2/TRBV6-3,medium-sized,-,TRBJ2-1,CASRAPPPTYNEQFF,TGTGCCAGCAGGGCACCGCCTCCCACCTACAATGAGCAGTTCTTC
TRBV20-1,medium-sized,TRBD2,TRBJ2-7,CSAKKTSGRAASGNEQYF,TGCAGTGCCAAAAAGACTAGCGGGAGGGCCGCCTCGGGGAACGAGCAGTACTTC
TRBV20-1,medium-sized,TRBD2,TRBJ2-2,CSARDRTSGSVGTGELFF,TGCAGTGCTAGAGACAGGACTAGCGGGAGTGTGGGAACCGGGGAGCTGTTTTTT
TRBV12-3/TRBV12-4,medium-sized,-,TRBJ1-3,CASSLGLPVGTIYF,TGTGCCAGCAGTTTGGGCTTACCGGTCGGCACCATATATTTT
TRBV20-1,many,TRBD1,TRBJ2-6,CSASGTGQSGANVLTF,TGCAGTGCTTCCGGGACAGGGCAGTCTGGGGCCAACGTCCTGACTTTC
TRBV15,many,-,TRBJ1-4,CATSSLASNEKLFF,TGTGCCACCAGCAGCCTAGCCTCTAATGAAAAACTGTTTTTT
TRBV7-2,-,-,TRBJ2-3,CASSRQTDTQYF,TGTGCCAGCAGCCGACAGACAGATACGCAGTATTTT
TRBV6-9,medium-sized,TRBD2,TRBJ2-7,CASASGHYEQYF,TGTGCCAGCGCTAGCGGCCACTACGAGCAGTACTTC
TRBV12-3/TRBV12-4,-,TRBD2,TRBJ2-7,CASSLGLAGGYEQYF,TGTGCCAGCAGTTTAGGGCTAGCGGGCGGCTACGAGCAGTACTTC
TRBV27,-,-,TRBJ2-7,CASRKGSKYF,TGTGCCAGCAGGAAGGGCTCAAAGTACTTC
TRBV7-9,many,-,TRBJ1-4,CASSTSLGWGEKLFF,TGTGCCAGCAGTACCTCTTTAGGGTGGGGTGAAAAACTGTTTTTT
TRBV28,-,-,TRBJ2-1,CVSSFIGRGGREFF,TGTGTCAGCAGTTTTATTGGGAGGGGGGGCCGGGAGTTCTTC
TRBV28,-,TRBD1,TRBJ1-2,CASSLSDRGRRGGYTF,TGTGCCAGCAGTTTATCCGACAGGGGGCGGAGGGGTGGCTACACCTTC
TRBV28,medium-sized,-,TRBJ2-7,CASSLYTGYSYEQYF,TGTGCCAGCAGTTTATACACCGGGTACTCCTACGAGCAGTACTTC
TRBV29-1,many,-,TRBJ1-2,CSVEDFRGQGYTF,TGCAGCGTTGAAGATTTCAGGGGCCAGGGCTACACCTTC
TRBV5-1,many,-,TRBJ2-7,CASSLEQSVRASEQYF,TGCGCCAGCAGCTTGGAACAATCGGTCCGGGCGTCCGAGCAGTACTTC
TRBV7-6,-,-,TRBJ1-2,CDSSPTVHPNCGYTF,TGTGACAGCAGCCCGACAGTACATCCCAACTGTGGCTACACCTTC
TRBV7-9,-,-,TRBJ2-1,CASSLHVGEQFF,TGTGCCAGCAGCTTACATGTCGGAGAGCAGTTCTTC
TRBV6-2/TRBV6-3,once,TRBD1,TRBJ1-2,CASSYVSRGPYGYTF,TGTGCCAGCAGTTACGTGTCCAGGGGGCCCTATGGCTACACCTTC
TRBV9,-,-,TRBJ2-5,CAISVLTGSETQYF,TGTGCCATCTCCGTCCTAACAGGGTCGGAGACCCAGTACTTC
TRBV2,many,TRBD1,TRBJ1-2,CASHLTQGALGYTF,TGTGCCAGCCACTTGACTCAGGGGGCGCTTGGCTACACCTTC
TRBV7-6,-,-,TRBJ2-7,CASSQITLNSYEQYF,TGTGCCAGCAGCCAAATAACCCTGAACTCCTACGAGCAGTACTTC
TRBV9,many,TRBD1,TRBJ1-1,CASSPGILGQGKGAFF,TGTGCCAGCAGCCCAGGGATCCTAGGACAGGGAAAGGGGGCTTTCTTT
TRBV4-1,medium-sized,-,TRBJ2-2,CASSQDYNTGELFF,TGCGCCAGCAGCCAAGATTACAACACCGGGGAGCTGTTTTTT
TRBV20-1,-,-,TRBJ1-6,CSAGGLKNSPLQF,TGCAGTGCAGGTGGGCTGAAGAATTCACCCCTCCAATTT
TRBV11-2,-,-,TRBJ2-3,CASSSPGDLTYTQYF,TGTGCCAGCAGCTCCCCTGGGGACCTAACATATACGCAGTATTTT
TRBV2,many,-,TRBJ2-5,CASRLGGETQYF,TGTGCCAGCAGGCTAGGGGGGGAGACCCAGTACTTC
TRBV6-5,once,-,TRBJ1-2,CASSYSVGTWSINYGYTF,TGTGCCAGCAGTTACTCGGTGGGGACATGGAGCATTAACTATGGCTACACCTTC
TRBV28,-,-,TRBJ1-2,CASSPSSWGADGYTF,TGTGCCAGCAGTCCAAGCTCATGGGGGGCGGATGGCTACACCTTC
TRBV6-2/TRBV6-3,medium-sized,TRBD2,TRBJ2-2,CASSYRAGTTYTGELFF,TGTGCCAGCAGTTACCGGGCCGGGACTACCTACACCGGGGAGCTGTTTTTT
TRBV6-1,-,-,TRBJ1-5,CASRGSVRNQPQHF,TGTGCCAGCAGGGGCAGTGTACGGAATCAGCCCCAGCATTTT
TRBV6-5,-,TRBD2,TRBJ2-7,CASSYSGTPTYDQYF,TGTGCCAGCAGTTACAGCGGGACGCCCACCTACGATCAGTACTTC
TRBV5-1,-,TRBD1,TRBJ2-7,CASSGTGQGAHEQYF,TGCGCCAGCAGCGGTACGGGACAGGGGGCTCACGAGCAGTACTTC
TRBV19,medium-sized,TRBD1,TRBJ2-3,CASIRTGRSGTDTQYF,TGTGCCAGTATTAGGACAGGGAGGTCTGGCACAGATACGCAGTATTTT
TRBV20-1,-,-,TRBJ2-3,CSASNTDTQYF,TGCAGTGCTAGCAACACAGATACGCAGTATTTT
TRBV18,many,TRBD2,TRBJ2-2,CASSPASGGNTGELFF,TGTGCCAGCTCACCAGCTAGCGGGGGTAACACCGGGGAGCTGTTTTTT
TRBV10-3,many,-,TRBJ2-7,CAISETKTLDYEQYF,TGTGCCATCAGTGAGACGAAAACACTAGACTACGAGCAGTACTTC